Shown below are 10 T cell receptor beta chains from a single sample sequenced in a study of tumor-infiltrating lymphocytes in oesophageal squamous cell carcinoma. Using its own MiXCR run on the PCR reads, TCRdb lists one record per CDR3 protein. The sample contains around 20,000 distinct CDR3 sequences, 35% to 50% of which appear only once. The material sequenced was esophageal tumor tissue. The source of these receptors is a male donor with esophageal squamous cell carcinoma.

This CDR3 is CSALDPNGYTF. CDR3 coding DNA: TGCAGTGCTCTGGACCCCAATGGCTACACCTTC. This chain joins TRBV20-1 and TRBJ1-2, with D unclear. Between the trimmed V and J ends, which lost 5 bases and 6 bases, there was a span of 10 bases. There are 11 residues in the CDR3. The V gene's germline CDR1 is DFQATT and CDR2 SNEGSKA (reference sequence).

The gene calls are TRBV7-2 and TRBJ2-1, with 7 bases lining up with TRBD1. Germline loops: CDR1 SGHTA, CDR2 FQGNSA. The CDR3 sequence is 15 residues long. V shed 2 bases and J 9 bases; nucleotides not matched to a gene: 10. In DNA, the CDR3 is TGTGCCAGCAGCTTACTACAGGGGCCTACTGGTGAGCAGTTCTTC. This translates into CASSLLQGPTGEQFF.

The CDR3 DNA is TGTGCCAGCAGAGGACCGGGACTACGCTCCTACAATGAGCAGTACTTC. Protein sequence: CASRGPGLRSYNEQYF. The J gene is TRBJ2-5, the V gene TRBV7-2, with 7 bases identical to TRBD2. J was trimmed by 11 bases and V by 6 bases; bases with no gene match: 21. The CDR3 has 16 residues. In germline, CDR1 is SGHTA, CDR2 FQGNSA.

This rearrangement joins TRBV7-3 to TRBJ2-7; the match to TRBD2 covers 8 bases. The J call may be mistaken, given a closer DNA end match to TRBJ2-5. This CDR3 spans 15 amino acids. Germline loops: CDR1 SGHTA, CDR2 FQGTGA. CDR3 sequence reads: CASSFGGRREETQYF. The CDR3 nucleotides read TGTGCCAGCAGCTTTGGCGGGAGGCGGGAAGAGACCCAGTACTTC.

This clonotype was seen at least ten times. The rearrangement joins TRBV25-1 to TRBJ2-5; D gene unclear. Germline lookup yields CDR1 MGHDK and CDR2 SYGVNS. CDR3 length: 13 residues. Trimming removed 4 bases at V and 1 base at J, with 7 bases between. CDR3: CASSGLPQETQYF. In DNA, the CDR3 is TGTGCCAGCAGTGGGTTACCCCAAGAGACCCAGTACTTC.

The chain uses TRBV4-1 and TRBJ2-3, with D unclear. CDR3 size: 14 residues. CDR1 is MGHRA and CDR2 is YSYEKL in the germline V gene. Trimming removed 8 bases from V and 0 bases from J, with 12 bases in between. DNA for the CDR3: TGCGCCAGCGGCGTGAGCGTTAGCACAGATACGCAGTATTTT. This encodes CASGVSVSTDTQYF.

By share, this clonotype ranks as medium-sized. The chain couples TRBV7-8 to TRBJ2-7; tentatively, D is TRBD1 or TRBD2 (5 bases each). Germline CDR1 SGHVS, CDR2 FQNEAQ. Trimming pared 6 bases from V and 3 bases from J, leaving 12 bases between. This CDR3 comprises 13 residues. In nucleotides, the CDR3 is TGTGCCAGCAGGTCCGGGACCCACTACGAGCAGTACTTC. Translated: CASRSGTHYEQYF.

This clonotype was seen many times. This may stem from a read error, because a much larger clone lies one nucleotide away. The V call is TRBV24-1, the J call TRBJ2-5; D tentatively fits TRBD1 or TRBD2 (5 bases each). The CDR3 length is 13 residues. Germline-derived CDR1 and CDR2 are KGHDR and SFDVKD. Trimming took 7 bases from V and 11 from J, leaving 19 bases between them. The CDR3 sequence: CATRKGARDEQYF. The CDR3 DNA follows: TGTGCCACCAGGAAGGGAGCCAGGGATGAGCAGTACTTC.

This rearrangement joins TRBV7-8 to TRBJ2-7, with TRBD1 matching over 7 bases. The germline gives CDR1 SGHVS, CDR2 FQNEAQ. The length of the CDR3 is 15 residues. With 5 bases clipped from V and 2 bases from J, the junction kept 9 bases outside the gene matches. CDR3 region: CASSPRPGQTYEQYF. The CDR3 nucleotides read TGTGCCAGCAGCCCTCGTCCGGGACAGACCTACGAGCAGTACTTC.

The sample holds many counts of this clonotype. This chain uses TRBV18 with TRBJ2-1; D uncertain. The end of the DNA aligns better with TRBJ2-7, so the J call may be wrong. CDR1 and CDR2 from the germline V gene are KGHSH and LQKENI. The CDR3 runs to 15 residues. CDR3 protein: CASSPPSRSSYEQYF. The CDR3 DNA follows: TGTGCCAGCTCACCCCCAAGTAGAAGCTCCTACGAGCAGTACTTC.